This entry lists 15 T cell receptor beta chains sequenced from one sample in a study of T cells in Graves' hyperthyroidism and ophthalmopathy. Amplified TCR beta CDR3 regions came from RNA transcripts. An initial round of RT-PCR targeting the TCR CDR3 relied on the HTBI primer set. TCRdb called the multiplex PCR reads again in MiXCR, with one record for every CDR3 protein. The data hold about 420,000 distinct CDR3 sequences, with about a sixth observed a single time. Sequenced input: blood. The origin of the receptors is a young woman with Graves' hyperthyroidism.

The chain is built from TRBV5-1 and TRBJ2-2; maybe TRBD1 (6 bases). Trimming removed 4 bases at V and 1 base at J, with 14 bases between. This CDR3 contains 16 residues. Germline lookup yields CDR1 SGHRS and CDR2 YFSETQ. The CDR3 DNA sequence: TGCGCCAGCAGCAAGTACAGGGTCCTGAACACCGGGGAGCTGTTTTTT. This sequence encodes CASSKYRVLNTGELFF.

The rearrangement links TRBV4-2 to TRBJ2-7; D gene uncertain. The V end was cut by 2 bases, the J end by 5 bases, with 10 bases between. The germline V gene has CDR1 LGHNA and CDR2 YNFKEQ. The CDR3 length is 13 residues. The CDR3 DNA reads TGTGCCAGCAGCCAATCGGAGACGGACGAGCAGTACTTC. Its protein is CASSQSETDEQYF.

The chain recombines TRBV19 with TRBJ2-4; tentative D call: TRBD2 (5 bases). The germline gives CDR1 LNHDA, CDR2 SQIVND (reference sequence). The CDR3 covers 13 residues. V lost 1 base, J lost 13 bases, and 14 bases lay in between. This chain's CDR3 is CASSIGGDIIQYF. Written as DNA, the CDR3 is TGTGCCAGTAGTATAGGGGGAGACATCATCCAGTACTTC.

This clonotype was observed at least ten times. The CDR3 loop is CASSLDKTYGYTF. The CDR3 DNA follows: TGTGCCAGCAGCTTAGACAAAACCTATGGCTACACCTTC. The chain combines TRBV11-2 with TRBJ1-2; D gene unclear. CDR1 is SGHAT and CDR2 is FQNNGV in the germline V gene. V was clipped by 0 bases and J by 4 bases, with 6 bases between them. CDR3 length equals 13 residues.

This clonotype was observed at least ten times. The chain recombines TRBV20-1 with TRBJ2-1, with a possible D match to TRBD2 (6 bases). This CDR3 contains 12 residues. Germline-derived CDR1 and CDR2 are DFQATT and SNEGSKA (reference sequence). Trimming removed 4 bases from V and 14 bases from J, with 18 bases in between. Written as DNA, the CDR3 is TGCAGTGCTACTCTTAACGGGGGACTGAAGTTCTTC. Its protein product is CSATLNGGLKFF.

This clonotype was seen repeatedly, ten times or more. V is TRBV2 and J is TRBJ1-2; 8 bases are a match to TRBD1. CDR3 length: 14 amino acids. Losses at the gene ends were 6 bases for V and 0 bases for J; bases not matched to a gene: 3. Germline V gene lookup returns CDR1 SNHLY and CDR2 FYNNEI. In nucleotides, the CDR3 is TGTGCCAGCAGGCAGGGGGCTACTAACTATGGCTACACCTTC. As protein: CASRQGATNYGYTF.

The chain recombines TRBV7-2 with TRBJ1-5; unclear D gene. Trimming took 4 bases from V and 7 from J, leaving 8 bases between them. This CDR3 is 12 amino acids long. Germline lookup yields CDR1 SGHTA and CDR2 FQGNSA. The CDR3 sequence: CASSSSGQPQHF. In DNA form, the CDR3 reads TGTGCCAGCAGCTCGTCGGGGCAGCCCCAGCATTTT. Using reference TRBV7-2 and TRBJ1-5 for the parts outside the CDR3, the full variable domain is GAGVSQSPSNKVTEKGKDVELRCDPISGHTALYWYRQSLGQGLEFLIYFQGNSAPDKSGLPSDRFSAERTGGSVSTLTIQRTQQEDSAVYLCASSSSGQPQHFGDGTRLSIL.

The chain uses TRBV7-8 and TRBJ2-3, with TRBD1 as a possible D gene (6 bases). The V end was cut by 3 bases, the J end by 3 bases, with 10 bases between. CDR1 and CDR2 from the germline V gene are SGHVS and FQNEAQ. This CDR3 has 14 amino acids. The CDR3 bases are TGTGCCAGCAGCTTCTACAGGGTAACAGATACGCAGTATTTT. As protein: CASSFYRVTDTQYF. The whole variable domain, remainder taken from reference TRBV7-8 and TRBJ2-3, is GAGVSQSPRYKVAKRGQDVALRCDPISGHVSLFWYQQALGQGPEFLTYFQNEAQLDKSGLPSDRFFAERPEGSVSTLKIQRTQQEDSAVYLCASSFYRVTDTQYFGPGTRLTVL.

This clonotype was counted at least ten times. The chain has TRBV18 and TRBJ1-2; the D gene is possibly TRBD1 (5 bases). V was shortened by 5 bases and J by 8 bases, with 12 bases between the two germline ends. Per germline, CDR1 KGHSH and CDR2 LQKENI. The length of the CDR3 is 12 residues. The CDR3 protein is CASSGSREGYTF. CDR3 sequence (DNA): TGTGCCAGCTCAGGAAGCAGGGAGGGCTACACCTTC.

Worth noting for this clonotype: This may come from a read error, since a much larger clone is one base off. V is TRBV7-9 and J is TRBJ1-2; 7 nucleotides match TRBD1. The CDR3 has 17 amino acids. V dropped 3 bases and J dropped 7; count of bases not matched to a gene: 17. Germline CDR1 is SEHNR and CDR2 is FQNEAQ (reference sequence). The CDR3 DNA reads TGTGCCAGCAGCTTTGTAACTCCTACAGGGGAACGCCTTGGCTACACCTTC. This gives the protein CASSFVTPTGERLGYTF.

Ten or more counts support this clonotype. The chain couples TRBV12-3 or TRBV12-4 to TRBJ2-2; tentatively, D is TRBD1 or TRBD2 (5 bases each). This CDR3 region has 15 residues. Trimming shortened V by 5 bases and J by 5 bases, and 15 bases separated the two germline ends. The CDR3 coding sequence is TGTGCCAGCAGTCTTTCCGAGAGGGGAACCGGGGAGCTGTTTTTT. Amino acids: CASSLSERGTGELFF.

The chain carries TRBV10-3 and TRBJ1-3; 7 nucleotides line up with TRBD1. CDR3 length equals 13 residues. The ends lost 9 bases at V and 3 bases at J; junction bases unmatched: 5. Germline lookup yields CDR1 ENHRY and CDR2 SYGVKD. The CDR3 reads CAIKGTVGNTIYF. CDR3 coding DNA: TGTGCCATAAAGGGGACAGTTGGAAACACCATATATTTT.

This clonotype showed up many times. The CDR3 loop is CASSQVDRGYTTQYF. CDR3 DNA: TGCGCCAGCAGCCAAGTCGACAGGGGGTATACGACCCAGTACTTC. The V call is TRBV4-1, the J call TRBJ2-5; 9 nucleotides line up with TRBD1. Germline-derived CDR1 and CDR2 are MGHRA and YSYEKL. The V gene end was trimmed by 1 base and the J gene end by 7 bases; junction bases not matched to a gene: 7. This CDR3 contains 15 residues.

A remark on this clonotype: Its ends do not fully match the called genes, so a read error is possible. The V call is TRBV29-1, the J call TRBJ2-1, with 11 bases fitting TRBD2. The CDR3 is 15 residues long. Germline assignment: CDR1 SQVTM and CDR2 ANQGSEA. CDR3 bases: TGCAGCGTTGAACTAGCGGGAGGATCCTACAATAAGCAGTTCTTC. It is translated as CSVELAGGSYNKQFF.

This clonotype was seen many times. The rearrangement uses TRBV3-1 and TRBJ2-2; possibly TRBD1 for D (5 bases). Trimming shortened V by 11 bases and J by 1 base, and 11 bases separated the two germline ends. The CDR3 is made up of 13 amino acids. Germline-derived CDR1 and CDR2 are LGHDT and YNNKEL (reference sequence). CDR3 protein: CASHRLNTGELFF. The CDR3 DNA sequence: TGTGCCTCCCACAGGTTGAACACCGGGGAGCTGTTTTTT.